This passage covers 9 T cell receptor beta chains from one sample sequenced in a study of shared T cell receptors in the human thymus. Some clones are missing from TCRdb's copy, which holds only in-frame ones; the method was immunoSEQ multiplex PCR. The sample includes almost 550,000 clones, about 80% of them seen just once. This sample also appeared in a second study, on human thymus T cells.

Sequencing was carried out using thymocytes. The receptor source for this set is a boy under three years old with a congenital heart defect.

V gene TRBV29-1 combines with J gene TRBJ2-1, with 14 bases that match TRBD2. CDR1 SQVTM and CDR2 ANQGSEA come from the germline V gene. V trimming: 1 base; J trimming: 4 bases; junction bases outside the gene matches: 21. This CDR3 is 22 amino acids long. For the CDR3, the DNA is TGCAGCGTTGAAGTCGTTTACTACCGACTAGCGGGAGGGCCCAACGGGTACAATGAGCAGTTCTTC. Amino acids: CSVEVVYYRLAGGPNGYNEQFF.

This clone was found once. The gene calls are TRBV27 and TRBJ2-1, with 7 bases that match TRBD2. CDR3 length: 17 residues. V gave up 5 bases and J gave up 4 bases; unmatched junction bases: 14. The germline V gene encodes CDR1 MNHEY and CDR2 SMNVEV (reference sequence). The chain's CDR3 is CASSTWAAGRGYNEQFF. The CDR3 coding sequence is TGTGCCAGCAGTACGTGGGCAGCGGGACGGGGATACAATGAGCAGTTCTTC.

This clone was detected a few times. This rearrangement joins TRBV7-2 to TRBJ1-5; TRBD1 is a possible D gene (6 bases). Germline V gives CDR1 SGHTA, CDR2 FQGNSA. V was cut by 4 bases and J by 0 bases, with 13 bases left in between. This CDR3 is built from 16 residues. The CDR3 reads CASSSGTPYSNQPQHF. CDR3 nucleotides: TGTGCCAGCAGCTCTGGGACACCCTATAGCAATCAGCCCCAGCATTTT.

The chain joins TRBV6-1 to TRBJ2-2; 8 nucleotides agree with TRBD2. The V gene end was trimmed by 4 bases and the J gene end by 5 bases; junction bases not matched to a gene: 12. CDR1 is MNHNS, CDR2 SASEGT, per germline. The CDR3 is 17 amino acids. Written as DNA, the CDR3 is TGTGCCAGCAGTGTTCGGACTAGCCGGGGTGGGACCGGGGAGCTGTTTTTT. Residues: CASSVRTSRGGTGELFF.

The table lists this clone with a count of one. V gene TRBV19 combines with J gene TRBJ2-7; 7 bases are shared with TRBD2. Germline V gene sequence: CDR1 LNHDA, CDR2 SQIVND (reference sequence). The CDR3 runs 14 residues. Trimming cost V 8 bases and J 3 bases; bases outside gene matches: 10. The CDR3 loop is CASPPWGGVYEQYF. The CDR3 DNA reads as TGTGCCAGTCCCCCCTGGGGAGGGGTCTACGAGCAGTACTTC. Full variable domain (missing parts from reference TRBV19 and TRBJ2-7): DGGITQSPKYLFRKEGQNVTLSCEQNLNHDAMYWYRQDPGQGLRLIYYSQIVNDFQKGDIAEGYSVSREKKESFPLTVTSAQKNPTAFYLCASPPWGGVYEQYFGPGTRLTVT.

The chain is built from TRBV5-4 and TRBJ2-1; unclear D gene. Germline V gene sequence: CDR1 SGHNT, CDR2 YYREEE (reference sequence). The CDR3 has 12 amino acids. V lost 4 bases to trimming and J lost 6 bases, with 8 bases between them. Here the CDR3 DNA reads TGTGCCAGCAGCCTGACATTCAATGAGCAGTTCTTC. Protein sequence: CASSLTFNEQFF. Together with reference TRBV5-4 and TRBJ2-1, the CDR3 gives the full variable domain: ETGVTQSPTHLIKTRGQQVTLRCSSQSGHNTVSWYQQALGQGPQFIFQYYREEENGRGNFPPRFSGLQFPNYSSELNVNALELDDSALYLCASSLTFNEQFFGPGTRLTVL.

The rearrangement joins TRBV4-2 to TRBJ2-7, with D possibly being TRBD2 (6 bases). The CDR3 runs to 16 residues. The V end lost 3 bases, the J end lost 2 bases, and 17 bases lay between the germline ends. Germline-derived CDR1 and CDR2 are LGHNA and YNFKEQ. CDR3 nucleotide sequence: TGTGCCAGCAGCCATGCGGGGCAGCGGGTGACCTACGAGCAGTACTTC. Translated, it gives CASSHAGQRVTYEQYF.

This clone was found once. The chain couples TRBV6-1 to TRBJ2-2; TRBD2 matches 9 bases. Trimming removed 3 bases from V and 1 base from J; junction bases left unmatched: 6. Germline V CDR1 and CDR2: MNHNS, SASEGT. The CDR3 extends over 17 amino acids. The CDR3 spells CASSESAAGGNTGELFF. The CDR3 bases are TGTGCCAGCAGTGAGTCGGCAGCGGGAGGGAACACCGGGGAGCTGTTTTTT.

This clone was detected a few times. This chain joins TRBV5-1 and TRBJ2-1; 10 positions agree with TRBD2. Per germline, CDR1 SGHRS and CDR2 YFSETQ. The CDR3 spans 16 residues. Losses at the gene ends were 4 bases for V and 2 bases for J; bases not matched to a gene: 6. The CDR3 loop reads CASSETTSGPYNEQFF. CDR3 coding DNA: TGCGCCAGCAGCGAGACGACTAGCGGGCCCTACAATGAGCAGTTCTTC.